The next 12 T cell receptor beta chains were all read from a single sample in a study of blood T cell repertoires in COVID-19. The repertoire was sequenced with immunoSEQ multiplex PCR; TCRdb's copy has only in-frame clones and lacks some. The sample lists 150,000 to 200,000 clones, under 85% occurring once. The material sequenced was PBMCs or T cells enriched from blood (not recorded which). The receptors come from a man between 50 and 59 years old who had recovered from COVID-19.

CDR3 sequence: CASSSQQRDGYTF. The CDR3 nucleotides read TGTGCCAGCAGTTCGCAACAGCGGGATGGCTACACCTTC. This chain uses TRBV28 with TRBJ1-2; D gene uncertain. V lost 4 bases and J lost 6, with 12 bases in between. Germline lookup yields CDR1 MDHEN and CDR2 SYDVKM. This CDR3 region has 13 residues.

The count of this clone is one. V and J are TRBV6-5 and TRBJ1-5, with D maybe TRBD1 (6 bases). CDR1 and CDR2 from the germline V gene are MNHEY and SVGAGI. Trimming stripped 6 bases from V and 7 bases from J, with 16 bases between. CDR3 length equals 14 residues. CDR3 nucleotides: TGTGCCAGCAGCCCACAGGGACGAGGACAGCCCCAGCATTTT. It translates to CASSPQGRGQPQHF.

CDR3 protein: CASRLVHAGGNQPQHF. CDR3 DNA sequence: TGTGCAAGTCGCTTAGTCCATGCAGGGGGGAATCAGCCCCAGCATTTT. The J gene is TRBJ1-5, the V gene TRBV12-2; the table's D call TRBD1 went unverified against the DNA. TRBV12-2 is classified as a pseudogene. CDR3 length: 16 amino acids.

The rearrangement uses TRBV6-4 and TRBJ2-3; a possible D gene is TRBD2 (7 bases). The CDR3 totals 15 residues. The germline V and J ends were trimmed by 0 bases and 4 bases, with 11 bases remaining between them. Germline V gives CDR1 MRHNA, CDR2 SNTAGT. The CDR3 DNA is TGTGCCAGCAGTGACTCGAAGGGGGGGGCAGATACGCAGTATTTT. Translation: CASSDSKGGADTQYF.

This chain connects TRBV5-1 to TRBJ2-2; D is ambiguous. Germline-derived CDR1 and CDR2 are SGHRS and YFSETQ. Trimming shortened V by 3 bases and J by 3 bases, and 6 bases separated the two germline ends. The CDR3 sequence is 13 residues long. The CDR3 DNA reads TGCGCCAGCAGCTCGAGCTACACCGGGGAGCTGTTTTTT. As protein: CASSSSYTGELFF.

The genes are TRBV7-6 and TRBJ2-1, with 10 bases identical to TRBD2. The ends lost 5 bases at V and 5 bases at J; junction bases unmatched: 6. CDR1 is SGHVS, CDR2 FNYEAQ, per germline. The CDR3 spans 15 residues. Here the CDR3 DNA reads TGTGCCAGCAGCGCTAGCGGGGGAGAACACAATGAGCAGTTCTTC. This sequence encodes CASSASGGEHNEQFF. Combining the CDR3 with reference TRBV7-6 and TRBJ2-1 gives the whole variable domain GAGVSQSPRYKVTKRGQDVALRCDPISGHVSLYWYRQALGQGPEFLTYFNYEAQQDKSGLPNDRFSAERPEGSISTLTIQRTEQRDSAMYRCASSASGGEHNEQFFGPGTRLTVL.

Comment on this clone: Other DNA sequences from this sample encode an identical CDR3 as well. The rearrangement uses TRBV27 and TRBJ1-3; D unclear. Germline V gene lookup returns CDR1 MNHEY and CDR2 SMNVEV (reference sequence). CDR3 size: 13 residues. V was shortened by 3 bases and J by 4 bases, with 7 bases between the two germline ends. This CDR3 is CASSLRSGNTIYF. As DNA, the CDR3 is TGTGCCAGCAGTTTGAGGAGCGGAAACACCATATATTTT.

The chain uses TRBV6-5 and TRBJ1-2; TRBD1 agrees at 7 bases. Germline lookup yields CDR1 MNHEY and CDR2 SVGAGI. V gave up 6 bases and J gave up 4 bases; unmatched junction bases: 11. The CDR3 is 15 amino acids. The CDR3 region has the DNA TGTGCCAGCAGGGGACCGGGACAGCGAACCTATGGCTACACCTTC. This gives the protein CASRGPGQRTYGYTF.

The CDR3 DNA sequence: TGTGCCAGAGAGAGTCCTGGAAACACCATATATTTT. Protein product: CARESPGNTIYF. V and J are TRBV9 and TRBJ1-3; D is unclear. The ends were cut back, 8 bases at V and 2 bases at J, with 8 bases in the middle. The length of the CDR3 is 12 residues. The germline V gene encodes CDR1 SGDLS and CDR2 YYNGEE. The full variable domain, in which reference TRBV9 and TRBJ1-3 provide the parts outside the CDR3, is DSGVTQTPKHLITATGQRVTLRCSPRSGDLSVYWYQQSLDQGLQFLIQYYNGEERAKGNILERFSAQQFPDLHSELNLSSLELGDSALYFCARESPGNTIYFGEGSWLTVV.

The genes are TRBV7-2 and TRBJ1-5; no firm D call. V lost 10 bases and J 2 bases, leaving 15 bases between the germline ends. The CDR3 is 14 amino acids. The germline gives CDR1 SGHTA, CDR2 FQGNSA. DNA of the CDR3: TGTGCCACCCAACCGGGGAGTGGCAATCAGCCCCAGCATTTT. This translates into CATQPGSGNQPQHF.

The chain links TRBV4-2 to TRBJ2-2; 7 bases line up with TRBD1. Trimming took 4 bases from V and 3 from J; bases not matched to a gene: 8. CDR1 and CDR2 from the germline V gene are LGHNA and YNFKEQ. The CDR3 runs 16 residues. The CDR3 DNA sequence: TGTGCCAGCAGCCCCCTCAACAGGGGATACACCGGGGAGCTGTTTTTT. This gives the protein CASSPLNRGYTGELFF.

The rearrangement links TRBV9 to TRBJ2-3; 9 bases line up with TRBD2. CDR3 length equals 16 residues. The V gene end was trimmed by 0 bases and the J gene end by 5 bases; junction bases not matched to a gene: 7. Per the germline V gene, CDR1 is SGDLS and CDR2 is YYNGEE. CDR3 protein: CASSVVGGGAVDTQYF. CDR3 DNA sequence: TGTGCCAGCAGCGTAGTTGGCGGGGGGGCGGTAGATACGCAGTATTTT.